This section outlines one T cell receptor (beta chain) sequence together with its context. This sample stems from a study of blood T cell repertoires in COVID-19. Study in general: The United States, Italy and Spain supplied acute and convalescent COVID-19 samples. From T cells, B-cell-depleted T cells, or PBMCs came the material, which was cDNA or gDNA.

Authors' analysis steps: It was from reference gene primer amplification that nucleated cell counts were estimated. Using immunoSEQ multiplex PCR, the repertoire was profiled, and TCRdb retains in-frame clones only, with some absent. From that table come the V and J calls and clone size; the DNA was used to work out D and trimming. The repertoire holds roughly 130,000 clones, with about 82% as singletons. J was trimmed by 7 bases and V by 0 bases; bases with no gene match: 5. This CDR3 spans 15 amino acids. CDR1 SGHNT and CDR2 YENEEA come from the germline V gene. This chain uses TRBV11-3 with TRBJ2-2; 7 nucleotides match TRBD1. The specimen was peripheral blood. This clonotype originated in a man in his 60s with active or convalescent COVID-19. CDR3 coding DNA: TGTGCCAGCAGCTTAGAAGGGGGCTTTGGCGGGGAGCTGTTTTTT. Amino acids: CASSLEGGFGGELFF.